This T cell receptor beta chain originates from a study of T-cell reconstitution after alpha-beta-depleted transplantation in children. Unique molecular identifiers were used in preparing the TCRbeta library. Using its own MiXCR run on the PCR reads, TCRdb lists one record per CDR3 protein. The sample records 500,000 to 600,000 distinct CDR3 sequences, less than 35% being singletons. Trimming removed 2 bases at V and 7 bases at J, with 12 bases between. Per the germline V gene, CDR1 is SGHTA and CDR2 is FQGNSA. This CDR3 region has 15 residues. The chain employs TRBV7-2 and TRBJ1-6; no definite D call. This specimen consisted of PBMCs from the stem cell graft donor, obtained from the stem cell graft. The TCR sequence derives from a human donor who donated a stem cell graft to a child with aplastic anemia. The CDR3 region has the DNA TGTGCCAGCAGCTTACGCGGCCAGAGGAATTCACCCCTCCACTTT. This gives the protein CASSLRGQRNSPLHF.